A selection of T cell receptor beta chains follows, all from one sample in a study of blood T cell repertoires in COVID-19. Sequenced by immunoSEQ multiplex PCR; TCRdb stores in-frame clones only, minus some. The data show over 25,000 clones, 65% to 90% seen once. The sequenced material came from peripheral blood. These receptors all come from a woman aged 55-70 years with active COVID-19. Each CDR3 is given with its conserved first and last residue. The D gene is left open where the match is weak. Not all rows give a size; the values are once, few, many and, for expanded clones, a class.

>TRBJ2-5|TRBV30|TRBD2|NA
TGTGCCTGGAGTGTGGGACTAGTTGGGGACTTC
CAWSVGLVGDF
>TRBJ2-3|TRBV7-2|TRBD2|NA
TGTGCCAGCAGCTCTCTAGCGGAAAGTACGCAGTATTTT
CASSSLAESTQYF
>TRBJ2-2|TRBV7-8|NA|NA
TGTGCCAGCAGCCTTAGCGGAATAACTCTGTCCGGCACCGGGGAGCTGTTTTTT
CASSLSGITLSGTGELFF
>TRBJ2-1|TRBV5-8|TRBD2|NA
TGTGCCAGCAGCTCAAAGCGGGAGAGACGCGAGCAGTTCTTC
CASSSKRERREQFF
>TRBJ1-2|TRBV19|NA|few
TGTGCCAGTAGTGTGGGTGAGGCTTACTATGGCTACACCTTC
CASSVGEAYYGYTF
>TRBJ2-5|TRBV5-1|NA|NA
TGCGCCAGCAGCTTGGAGGGGAGGGAGACCCAGTACTTC
CASSLEGRETQYF
>TRBJ1-2|TRBV6-5|NA|NA
TGTGCCAGCAGCCCCGCCCCACTGTATGGCTACACCTTC
CASSPAPLYGYTF
>TRBJ1-5|TRBV5-5|NA|NA
TGTGCCAGCAGCTTCTCGCCGGGTTTGGATCAGCCCCAGCATTTT
CASSFSPGLDQPQHF
>TRBJ2-5|TRBV2|NA|few
TGTGCCAGCAGCCGTAACGGCCAAGAGACCCAGTACTTC
CASSRNGQETQYF
>TRBJ2-5|TRBV7-9|NA|NA
TGTGCCAGCGCACTGACAGGTGTAACGGAGACCCAGTACTTC
CASALTGVTETQYF
>TRBJ2-3|TRBV5-1|TRBD1|NA
TGCGCCAGCAGCTGGGGGACAGGGGGCGGCTCAGATACGCAGTATTTT
CASSWGTGGGSDTQYF
>TRBJ1-2|TRBV6-1|NA|NA
TGTGCCAGCAGTGAGACAGTTCCGGGTGGCTACACCTTC
CASSETVPGGYTF
>TRBJ1-6|TRBV28|NA|few
TGTGCCAGCAGTTCCTCCAATTCACCCCTCCACTTT
CASSSSNSPLHF
>TRBJ2-7|TRBV5-6|NA|NA
TGTGCCAGCAGCCGGACTATAGGCGCGTACGAGCAGTACTTC
CASSRTIGAYEQYF
>TRBJ2-1|TRBV11-3|NA|once
TGTGCCAGCAGCTCGGACTTAACGATTACGAATGAGCAGTTCTTC
CASSSDLTITNEQFF
>TRBJ2-7|TRBV28|TRBD2|few
TGTGCCAGCAGAGCCGGACTAGCGATATGGTACGAGCAGTACTTC
CASRAGLAIWYEQYF